This T cell receptor beta chain emerged from a study of blood T cell repertoires in COVID-19. Turning to the study itself: The United States, Italy and Spain provided the acute and convalescent COVID-19 samples. In each case, the material was cDNA or gDNA derived from T cells, B-cell-depleted T cells, or PBMCs.

In the authors' methods: Estimated nucleated cell counts came from reference gene primer amplification. Assay: immunoSEQ multiplex PCR; the TCRdb copy retains only in-frame clones and omits some. V, J and clone size reflect that table, while D and trimming were determined from the DNA. Of more than 35,000 clones detected, 69% appear once; the ten largest clones hold 6.2%. This clone appeared a few times. CDR1 and CDR2 from the germline V gene are ENHRY and SYGVKD. The V and J ends lost 4 bases and 4 bases respectively, with 8 bases between them. The CDR3 sequence is 12 residues long. The chain recombines TRBV10-3 with TRBJ2-7; D is uncertain. This TCR was sampled from a man older than 75 with acute or convalescent COVID-19. The sample taken for sequencing was peripheral blood. The CDR3 DNA reads as TGTGCCATCAGTGGATATCGGTACGAGCAGTACTTC. Its translation is CAISGYRYEQYF.